The T cell receptor (beta chain) under discussion was sequenced for a study of cytotoxic CD8 clonotypes in ibrutinib-treated CLL. About this clone: Its target is not known.

Sequenced by immunoSEQ multiplex PCR; TCRdb stores in-frame clones only, minus some. The data contain about 270,000 clones, approximately 76% of them seen just once; the ten biggest clones take up about 5.8%. Germline V gives CDR1 SGHVS, CDR2 FQNEAQ. The J segment lost 6 bases and the V segment lost 1 base, leaving 8 bases of the junction unmatched. This CDR3 has 15 amino acids. Study conclusions and caveats: At ibrutinib response, clonality increased, and at progression it declined back toward baseline. Sampling times (in sustained-remission versus progressing patients) were not the same.

The sample was PBMCs, taken at disease progression, from a patient treated with ibrutinib. V and J are TRBV7-8 and TRBJ1-1; TRBD1 matches at 7 bases. The receptor's source is a human donor with chronic lymphocytic leukemia. CDR3 loop: CASSLVRGVGAEAFF. CDR3 bases: TGTGCCAGCAGCTTAGTCAGGGGGGTAGGCGCTGAAGCTTTCTTT.